This TCR beta chain was recovered during a study of T cells in tuberculosis. The wider study: Sequenced TCRs come from CD1B-GMM tetramer-binding T cells.

In its sample, this clone was seen once. Produced via immunoSEQ multiplex PCR; TCRdb's table is partial and in-frame only. The sample yields about 41,000 clones, approximately 95% seen once. The sample comprised PBMCs. The clonotype comes from a donor aged 10-29 years with latent tuberculosis or without tuberculosis infection.

CDR3 region: CASSSTGLNYGYTF. In DNA form, the CDR3 reads TGTGCCAGCAGTTCAACAGGGCTCAACTATGGCTACACCTTC. The chain carries TRBV27 and TRBJ1-2; D is possibly TRBD1 (6 bases). Germline V gene sequence: CDR1 MNHEY, CDR2 SMNVEV (reference sequence). V shed 4 bases and J shed 2 bases, with 11 bases lying between them. This CDR3 has 14 residues.